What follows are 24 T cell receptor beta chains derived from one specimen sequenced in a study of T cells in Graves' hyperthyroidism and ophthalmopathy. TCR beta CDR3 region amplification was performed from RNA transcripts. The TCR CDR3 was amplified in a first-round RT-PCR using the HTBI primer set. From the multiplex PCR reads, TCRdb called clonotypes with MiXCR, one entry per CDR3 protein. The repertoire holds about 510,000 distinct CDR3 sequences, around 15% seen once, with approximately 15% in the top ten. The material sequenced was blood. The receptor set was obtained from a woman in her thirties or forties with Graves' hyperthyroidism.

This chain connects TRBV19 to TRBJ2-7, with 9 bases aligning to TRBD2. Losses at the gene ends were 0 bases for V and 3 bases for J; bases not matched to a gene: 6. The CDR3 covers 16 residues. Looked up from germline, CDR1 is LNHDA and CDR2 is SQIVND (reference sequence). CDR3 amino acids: CASSIEASGVLYEQYF. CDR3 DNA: TGTGCCAGTAGTATAGAGGCTAGCGGGGTCCTCTACGAGCAGTACTTC.

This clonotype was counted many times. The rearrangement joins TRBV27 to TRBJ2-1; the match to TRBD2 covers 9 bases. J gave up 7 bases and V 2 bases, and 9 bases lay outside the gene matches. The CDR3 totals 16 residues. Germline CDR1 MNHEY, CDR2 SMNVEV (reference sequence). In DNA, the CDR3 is TGTGCCAGCAGTTTAATTAGCGGGAGTCGGCGTAATGAGCAGTTCTTC. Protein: CASSLISGSRRNEQFF.

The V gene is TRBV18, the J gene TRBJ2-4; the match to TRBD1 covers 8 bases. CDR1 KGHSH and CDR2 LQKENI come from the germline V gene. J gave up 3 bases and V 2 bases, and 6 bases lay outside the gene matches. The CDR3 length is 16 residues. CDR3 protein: CASSPGQGRVKNIQYF. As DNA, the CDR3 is TGTGCCAGCTCACCAGGACAGGGAAGAGTCAAAAACATTCAGTACTTC.

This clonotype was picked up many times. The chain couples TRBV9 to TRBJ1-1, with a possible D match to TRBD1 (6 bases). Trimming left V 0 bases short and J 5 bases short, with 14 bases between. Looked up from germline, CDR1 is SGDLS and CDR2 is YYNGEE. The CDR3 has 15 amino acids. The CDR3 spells CASSVEAGGRTEAFF. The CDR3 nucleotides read TGTGCCAGCAGCGTAGAGGCGGGGGGCAGGACTGAAGCTTTCTTT.

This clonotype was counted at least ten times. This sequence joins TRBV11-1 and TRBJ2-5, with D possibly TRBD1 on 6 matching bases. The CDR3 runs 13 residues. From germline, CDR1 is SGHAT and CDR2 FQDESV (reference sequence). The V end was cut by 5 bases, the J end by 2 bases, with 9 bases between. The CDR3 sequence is CASSLDRQETQYF. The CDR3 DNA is TGTGCCAGCAGCCTTGACAGGCAAGAGACCCAGTACTTC.

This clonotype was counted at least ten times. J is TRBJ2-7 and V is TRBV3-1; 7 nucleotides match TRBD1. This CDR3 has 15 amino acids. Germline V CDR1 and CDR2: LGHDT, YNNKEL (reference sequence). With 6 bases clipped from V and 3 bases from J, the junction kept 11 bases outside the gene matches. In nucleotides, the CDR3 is TGTGCCAGCAGGAATACAGGGGAAGTTAACTACGAGCAGTACTTC. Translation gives CASRNTGEVNYEQYF.

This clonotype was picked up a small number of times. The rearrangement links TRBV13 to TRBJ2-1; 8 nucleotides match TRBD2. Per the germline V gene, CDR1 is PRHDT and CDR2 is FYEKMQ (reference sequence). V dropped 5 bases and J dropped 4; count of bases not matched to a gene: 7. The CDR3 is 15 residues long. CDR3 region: CASSRSGTKYNEQFF. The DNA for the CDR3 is TGTGCCAGCAGCCGTAGCGGGACAAAATACAATGAGCAGTTCTTC.

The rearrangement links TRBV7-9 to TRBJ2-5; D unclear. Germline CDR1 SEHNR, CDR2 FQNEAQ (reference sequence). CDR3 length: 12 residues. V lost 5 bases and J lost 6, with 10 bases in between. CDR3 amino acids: CASSPSIKTQYF. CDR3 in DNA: TGTGCCAGCAGCCCTTCCATTAAGACCCAGTACTTC.

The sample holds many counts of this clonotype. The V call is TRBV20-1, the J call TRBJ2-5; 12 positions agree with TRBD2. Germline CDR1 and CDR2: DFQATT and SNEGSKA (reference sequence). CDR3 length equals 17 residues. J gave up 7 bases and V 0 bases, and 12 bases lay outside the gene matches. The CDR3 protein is CSARDASSGRDPRTQYF. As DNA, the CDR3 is TGCAGTGCTAGAGATGCCTCTAGCGGGAGGGACCCAAGGACCCAGTACTTC.

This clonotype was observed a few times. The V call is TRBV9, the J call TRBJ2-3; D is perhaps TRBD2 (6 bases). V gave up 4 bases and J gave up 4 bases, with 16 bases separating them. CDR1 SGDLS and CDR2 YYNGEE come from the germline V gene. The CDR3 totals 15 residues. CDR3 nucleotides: TGTGCCAGCAGCCCCTTCGGGGGAGTCGCAGATACGCAGTATTTT. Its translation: CASSPFGGVADTQYF.

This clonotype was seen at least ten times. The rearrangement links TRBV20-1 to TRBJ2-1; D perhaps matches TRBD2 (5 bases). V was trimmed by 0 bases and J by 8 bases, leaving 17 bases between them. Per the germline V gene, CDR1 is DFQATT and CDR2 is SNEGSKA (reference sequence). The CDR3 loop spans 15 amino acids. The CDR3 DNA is TGCAGTGCTAGAGAACTAGTAAATCAGGACTATGAGCAGTTCTTC. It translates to CSARELVNQDYEQFF.

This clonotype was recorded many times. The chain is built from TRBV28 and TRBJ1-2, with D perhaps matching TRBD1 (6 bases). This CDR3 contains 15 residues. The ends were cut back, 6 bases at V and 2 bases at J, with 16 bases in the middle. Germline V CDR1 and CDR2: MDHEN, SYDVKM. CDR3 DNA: TGTGCCAGCAGAGAATCAGGACAGAACAACTATGGCTACACCTTC. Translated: CASRESGQNNYGYTF.

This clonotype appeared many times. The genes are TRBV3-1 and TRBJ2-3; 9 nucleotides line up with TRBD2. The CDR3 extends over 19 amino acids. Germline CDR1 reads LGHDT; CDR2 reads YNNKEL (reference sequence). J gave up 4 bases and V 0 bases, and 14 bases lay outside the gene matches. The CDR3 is CASSQDPRRREGGADTQYF. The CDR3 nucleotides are TGTGCCAGCAGCCAAGATCCCCGCAGGCGGGAGGGCGGTGCAGATACGCAGTATTTT.

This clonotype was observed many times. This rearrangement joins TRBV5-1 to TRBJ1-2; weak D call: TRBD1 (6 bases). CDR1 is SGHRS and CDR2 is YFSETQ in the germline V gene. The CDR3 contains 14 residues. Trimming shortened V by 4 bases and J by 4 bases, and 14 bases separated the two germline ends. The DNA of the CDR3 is TGCGCCAGCAGCCTCGACAGGCTACTCTATGGCTACACCTTC. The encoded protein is CASSLDRLLYGYTF.

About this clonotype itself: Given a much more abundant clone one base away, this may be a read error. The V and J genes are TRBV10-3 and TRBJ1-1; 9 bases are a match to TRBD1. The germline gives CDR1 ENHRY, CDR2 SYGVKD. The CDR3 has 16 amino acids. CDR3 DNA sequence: TGTGCCATCAGTGCAGCACAGGGGGCTGGGAACACTGGAGCTTTCTTT. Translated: CAISAAQGAGNTGAFF.

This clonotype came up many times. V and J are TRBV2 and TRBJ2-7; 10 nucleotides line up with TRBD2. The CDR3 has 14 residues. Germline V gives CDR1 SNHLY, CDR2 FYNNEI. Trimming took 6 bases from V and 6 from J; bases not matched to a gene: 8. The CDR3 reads CASRLTSGTGEQYF. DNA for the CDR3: TGTGCCAGCAGGTTAACTAGCGGGACCGGCGAGCAGTACTTC.

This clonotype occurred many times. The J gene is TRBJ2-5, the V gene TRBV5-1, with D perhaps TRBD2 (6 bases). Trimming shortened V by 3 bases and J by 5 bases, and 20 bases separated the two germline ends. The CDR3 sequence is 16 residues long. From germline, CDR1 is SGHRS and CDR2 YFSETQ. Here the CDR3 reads CASSYDPGTSVETQYF. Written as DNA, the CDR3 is TGCGCCAGCAGCTACGACCCCGGGACTTCCGTTGAGACCCAGTACTTC.

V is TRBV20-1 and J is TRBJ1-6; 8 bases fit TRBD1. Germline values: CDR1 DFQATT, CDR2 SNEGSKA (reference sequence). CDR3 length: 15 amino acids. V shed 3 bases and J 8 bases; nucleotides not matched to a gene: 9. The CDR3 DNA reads TGCAGTGCTAGCGACCGGGACAGGATCGATTCACCCCTCCACTTT. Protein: CSASDRDRIDSPLHF.

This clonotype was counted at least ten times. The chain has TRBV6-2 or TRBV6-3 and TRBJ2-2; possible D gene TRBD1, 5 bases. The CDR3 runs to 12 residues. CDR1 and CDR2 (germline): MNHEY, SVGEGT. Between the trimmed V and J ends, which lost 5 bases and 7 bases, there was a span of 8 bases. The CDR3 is CASSKDSGELFF. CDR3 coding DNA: TGTGCCAGCAGTAAAGACAGCGGGGAGCTGTTTTTT.

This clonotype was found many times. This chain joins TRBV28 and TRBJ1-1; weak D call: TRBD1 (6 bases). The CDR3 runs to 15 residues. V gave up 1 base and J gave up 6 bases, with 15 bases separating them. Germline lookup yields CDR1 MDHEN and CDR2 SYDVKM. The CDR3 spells CASSLLGGLLAEAFF. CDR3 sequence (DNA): TGTGCCAGCAGTTTATTAGGGGGGCTGTTAGCTGAAGCTTTCTTT.

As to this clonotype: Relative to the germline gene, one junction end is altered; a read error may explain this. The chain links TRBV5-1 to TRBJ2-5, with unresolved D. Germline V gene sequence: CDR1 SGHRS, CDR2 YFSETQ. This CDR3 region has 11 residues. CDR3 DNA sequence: TGCGCCATCAGCAACCAAGAGACCCAGTACTTC. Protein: CAISNQETQYF.

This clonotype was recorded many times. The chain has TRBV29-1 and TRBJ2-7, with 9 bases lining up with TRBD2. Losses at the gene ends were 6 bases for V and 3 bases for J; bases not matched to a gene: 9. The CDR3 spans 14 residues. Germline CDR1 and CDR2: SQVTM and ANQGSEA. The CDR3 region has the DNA TGCAGCGTCGATAGCGGGAGAGGGATCTACGAGCAGTACTTC. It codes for CSVDSGRGIYEQYF.

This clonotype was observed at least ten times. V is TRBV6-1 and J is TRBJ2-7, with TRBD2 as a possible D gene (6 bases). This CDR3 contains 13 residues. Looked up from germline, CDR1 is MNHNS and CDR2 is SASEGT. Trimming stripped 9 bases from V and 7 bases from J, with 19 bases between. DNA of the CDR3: TGTGCCAGTCGGTGGGAGGTAACGGAAGAGCAGTACTTC. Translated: CASRWEVTEEQYF.

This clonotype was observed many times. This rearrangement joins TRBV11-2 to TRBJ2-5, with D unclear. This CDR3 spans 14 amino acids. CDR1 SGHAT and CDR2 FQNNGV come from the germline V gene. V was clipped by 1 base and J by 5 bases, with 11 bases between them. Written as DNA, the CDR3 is TGTGCCAGCAGCTTAGGGAAGGCCCGGGAGACCCAGTACTTC. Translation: CASSLGKARETQYF.